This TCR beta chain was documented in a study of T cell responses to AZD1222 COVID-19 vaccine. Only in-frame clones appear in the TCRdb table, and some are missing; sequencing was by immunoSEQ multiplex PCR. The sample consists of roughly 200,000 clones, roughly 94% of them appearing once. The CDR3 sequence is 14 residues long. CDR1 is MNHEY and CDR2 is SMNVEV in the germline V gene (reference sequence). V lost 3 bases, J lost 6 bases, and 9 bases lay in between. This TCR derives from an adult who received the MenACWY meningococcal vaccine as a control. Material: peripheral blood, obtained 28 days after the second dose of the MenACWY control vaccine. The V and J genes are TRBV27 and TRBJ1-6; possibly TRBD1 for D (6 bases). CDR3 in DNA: TGTGCCAGCAGTTTCCCAGGGGTTAATTCACCCCTCCACTTT. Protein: CASSFPGVNSPLHF.